This TCR beta chain emerged from a study of cytomegalovirus exposure and HLA in healthy donors. Primers: 60 Vbeta forward and 13 Jbeta reverse. Clones were sequenced by immunoSEQ multiplex PCR, and TCRdb holds only the in-frame ones, with some missing. This sample has around 260,000 clones, with 75% to 90% found just once. CDR3 length: 16 residues. Trimming took 0 bases from V and 3 from J, leaving 12 bases between them. From germline, CDR1 is MNHEY and CDR2 SVGAGI. The sample was PBMCs. J is TRBJ2-1 and V is TRBV6-5, with TRBD2 as a possible D gene (7 bases). The TCR originated in a girl aged 2-10 years in good health and CMV-seronegative. The CDR3 DNA is TGTGCCAGCAGTTACTCTGCGGGGGCCTACTACAATGAGCAGTTCTTC. This sequence encodes CASSYSAGAYYNEQFF.